The sample holds a few counts of the clone carrying this TCR beta chain. No antigen is known for it. Germline CDR1 SGHRS, CDR2 YFSETQ. The CDR3 loop spans 14 amino acids. J lost 7 bases, V lost 9 bases, and 8 bases had no gene match. Cell sorting via CD45RO/CCR7/CD25/CD127/CD95/CD27 was performed to obtain CD4+ naive, central memory, regulatory and stem cell-like memory cells. cDNA synthesis used the whole RNA isolate, giving expressed TCRB sequences. Using immunoSEQ multiplex PCR, the repertoire was profiled, and TCRdb retains in-frame clones only, with some absent. The sample lists fewer than 350,000 clones, 15% occurring once. The data originate from a study of beta chain features in type 1 diabetes. The study, taken as a whole, reports: PCR might pick shorter templates more often, in the same way for patients and controls. All four CD4+ subsets of Type 1 diabetes patients contained TCRB CDR3s that were moderately but significantly shorter.

V is TRBV5-1 and J is TRBJ1-6, with 9 bases that match TRBD1. The source of this sequence is a man aged 18 to 35 with type 1 diabetes. Specimen: naive CD4+ T cells from blood. The CDR3 protein is CATTPGTGNSPLHF. The CDR3 DNA follows: TGCGCCACCACCCCCGGGACAGGGAATTCACCCCTCCACTTT. Complete variable domain (other parts from reference TRBV5-1 and TRBJ1-6): KAGVTQTPRYLIKTRGQQVTLSCSPISGHRSVSWYQQTPGQGLQFLFEYFSETQRNKGNFPGRFSGRQFSNSRSEMNVSTLELGDSALYLCATTPGTGNSPLHFGNGTRLTVT.